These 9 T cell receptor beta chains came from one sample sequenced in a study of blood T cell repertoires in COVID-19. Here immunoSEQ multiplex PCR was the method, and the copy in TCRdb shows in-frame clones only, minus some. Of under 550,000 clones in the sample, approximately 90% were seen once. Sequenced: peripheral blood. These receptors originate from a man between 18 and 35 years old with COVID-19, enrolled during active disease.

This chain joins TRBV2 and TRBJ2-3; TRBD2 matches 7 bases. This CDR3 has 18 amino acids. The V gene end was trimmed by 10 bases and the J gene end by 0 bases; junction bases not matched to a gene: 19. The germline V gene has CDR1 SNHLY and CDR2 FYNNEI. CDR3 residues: CATENSPGTTTSTDTQYF. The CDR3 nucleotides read TGTGCCACCGAAAACAGTCCCGGGACTACGACTAGCACAGATACGCAGTATTTT.

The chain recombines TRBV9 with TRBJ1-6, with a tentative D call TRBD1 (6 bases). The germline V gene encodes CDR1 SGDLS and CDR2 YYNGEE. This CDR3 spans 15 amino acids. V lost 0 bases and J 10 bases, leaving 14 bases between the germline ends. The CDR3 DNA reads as TGTGCCAGCAGCGTAGCTGGCAGGGGAGACTCACCCCTCCACTTT. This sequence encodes CASSVAGRGDSPLHF.

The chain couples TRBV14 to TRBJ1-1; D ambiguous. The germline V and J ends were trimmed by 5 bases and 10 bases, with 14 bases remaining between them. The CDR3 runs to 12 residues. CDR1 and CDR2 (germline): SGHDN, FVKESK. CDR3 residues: CASSFGRGSAFF. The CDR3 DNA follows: TGTGCCAGCAGCTTTGGACGGGGTTCAGCTTTCTTT.

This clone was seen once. CDR3 sequence: CASSFMTGGGNTIYF. CDR3 nucleotide sequence: TGTGCCAGCAGCTTTATGACAGGGGGTGGAAACACCATATATTTT. The chain couples TRBV7-9 to TRBJ1-3; 9 bases map to TRBD1. J lost 3 bases, V lost 3 bases, and 3 bases had no gene match. The CDR3 runs to 15 residues. Per germline, CDR1 SEHNR and CDR2 FQNEAQ (reference sequence).

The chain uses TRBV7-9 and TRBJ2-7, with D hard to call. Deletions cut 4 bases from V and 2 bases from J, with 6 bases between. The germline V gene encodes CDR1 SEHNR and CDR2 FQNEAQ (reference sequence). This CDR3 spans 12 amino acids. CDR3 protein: CASSSSAYEQYF. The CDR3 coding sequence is TGTGCCAGCAGCTCCTCAGCCTACGAGCAGTACTTC.

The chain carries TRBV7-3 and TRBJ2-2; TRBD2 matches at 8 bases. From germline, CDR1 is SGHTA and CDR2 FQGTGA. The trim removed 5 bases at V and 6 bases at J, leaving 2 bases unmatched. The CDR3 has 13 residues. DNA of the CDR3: TGTGCCAGCAGCCCCGGGGGGGCCGGGGAGCTGTTTTTT. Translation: CASSPGGAGELFF. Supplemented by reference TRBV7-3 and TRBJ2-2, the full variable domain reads GAGVSQTPSNKVTEKGKYVELRCDPISGHTALYWYRQSLGQGPEFLIYFQGTGAADDSGLPNDRFFAVRPEGSVSTLKIQRTERGDSAVYLCASSPGGAGELFFGEGSRLTVL.

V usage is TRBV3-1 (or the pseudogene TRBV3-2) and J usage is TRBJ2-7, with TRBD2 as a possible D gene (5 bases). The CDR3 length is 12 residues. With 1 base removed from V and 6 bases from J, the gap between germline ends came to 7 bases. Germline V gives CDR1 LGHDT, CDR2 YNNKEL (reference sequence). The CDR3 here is CASSQGRGEQYF. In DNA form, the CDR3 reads TGTGCCAGCAGCCAAGGCCGGGGCGAGCAGTACTTC.

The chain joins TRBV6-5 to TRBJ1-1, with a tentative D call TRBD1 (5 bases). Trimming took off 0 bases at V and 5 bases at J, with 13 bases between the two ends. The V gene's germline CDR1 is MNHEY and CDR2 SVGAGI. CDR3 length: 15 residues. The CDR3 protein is CASSYSHRSGTEAFF. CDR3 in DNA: TGTGCCAGCAGTTACTCCCACAGGTCCGGTACTGAAGCTTTCTTT.

The CDR3 sequence: CASSLFLRVEDTQYF. The CDR3 DNA reads as TGTGCCAGCAGCCTATTTCTCCGGGTGGAAGATACGCAGTATTTT. This chain connects TRBV2 to TRBJ2-3; D gene ambiguous. The CDR3 extends over 15 amino acids. The V and J ends lost 6 bases and 5 bases respectively, with 18 bases between them. Germline CDR1 reads SNHLY; CDR2 reads FYNNEI.